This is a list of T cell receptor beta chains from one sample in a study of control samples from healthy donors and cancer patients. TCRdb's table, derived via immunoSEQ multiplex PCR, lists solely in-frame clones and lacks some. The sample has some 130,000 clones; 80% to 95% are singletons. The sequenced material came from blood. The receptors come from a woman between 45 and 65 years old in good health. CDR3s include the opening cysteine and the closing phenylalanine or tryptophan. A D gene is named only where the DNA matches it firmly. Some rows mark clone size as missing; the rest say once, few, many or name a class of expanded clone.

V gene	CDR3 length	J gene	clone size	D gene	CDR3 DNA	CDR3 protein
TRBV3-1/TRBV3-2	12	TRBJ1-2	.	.	TGTGCCAGCAGCCAACACCCCTTTGGCTACACCTTC	CASSQHPFGYTF
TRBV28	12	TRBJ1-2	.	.	TGTGCCAGCAGCTTCGGGTCCTATGGCTACACCTTC	CASSFGSYGYTF
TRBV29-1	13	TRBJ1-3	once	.	TGCAGCGTTGTAAAGCTCTCTGGAAACACCATATATTTT	CSVVKLSGNTIYF
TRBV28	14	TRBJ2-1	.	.	TGTGCCAGCAGTTTGATGGGGACCTACAATGAGCAGTTCTTC	CASSLMGTYNEQFF
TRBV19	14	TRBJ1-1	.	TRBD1	TGTGCCAGTAGGGGACAGGGCTTGAACACTGAAGCTTTCTTT	CASRGQGLNTEAFF
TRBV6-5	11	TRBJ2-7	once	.	TGTGCCAGCTGGGCGGTTTACGAGCAGTACTTC	CASWAVYEQYF
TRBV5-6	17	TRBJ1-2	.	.	TGTGCCAGCAGCTCCGAGGACGGGCGAGAGCCGAACTATGGCTACACCTTC	CASSSEDGREPNYGYTF
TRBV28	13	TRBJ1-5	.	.	TGTGCCAGCACCCACGTGGACTATCAGCCCCAGCATTTT	CASTHVDYQPQHF
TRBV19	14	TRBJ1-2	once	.	TGTGCCAGTAGTAATGAGGGCAGATCCTATGGCTACACCTTC	CASSNEGRSYGYTF
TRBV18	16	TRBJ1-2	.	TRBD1	TGTGCCAGCTCACAGGGGATTGGACAGGGCAACTATGGCTACACCTTC	CASSQGIGQGNYGYTF
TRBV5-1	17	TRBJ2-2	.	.	TGCGCCAGCAGCTTGGGAGGTGAGGGGAGTCGAGGCAGGGAGCTGTTTTTT	CASSLGGEGSRGRELFF
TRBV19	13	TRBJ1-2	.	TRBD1	TGTGCCGGTACCAGAGGGGGCAGCTATGGCTACACCTTC	CAGTRGGSYGYTF
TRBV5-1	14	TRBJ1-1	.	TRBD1	TGCGCCAGCAGCCAAAGGACAGGGATCACTGAAGCTTTCTTT	CASSQRTGITEAFF
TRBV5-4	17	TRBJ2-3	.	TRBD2	TGTGCCAGCAGCACGGAGCGGGGGGGCCGCGGGACAGATACGCAGTATTTT	CASSTERGGRGTDTQYF
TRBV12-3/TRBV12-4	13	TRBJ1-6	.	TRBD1	TGTGCCAGCAGGGACAGGGTGGAACCACCCCTCCACTTT	CASRDRVEPPLHF
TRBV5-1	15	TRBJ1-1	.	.	TGCGCCAGCAGCTTGTCTTTGGATATGGTCACTGAAGCTTTCTTT	CASSLSLDMVTEAFF
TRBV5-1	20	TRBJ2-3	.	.	TGCGCCAGCAGCTTAGCTGTGGGCCCGACTGGGGGGAGCCTAACAGATACGCAGTATTTT	CASSLAVGPTGGSLTDTQYF
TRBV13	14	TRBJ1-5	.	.	TGTGCCAGCAGCTTAGGACAGGTAAATCAGCCCCAGCATTTT	CASSLGQVNQPQHF
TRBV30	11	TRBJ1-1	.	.	TGTGCCAGCCAAGGGGTGACTGAAGCTTTCTTT	CASQGVTEAFF
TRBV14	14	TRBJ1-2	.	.	TGTGCCAGCAGCCAAGATCGAGGGAGAGGCGGCTACACCTTC	CASSQDRGRGGYTF
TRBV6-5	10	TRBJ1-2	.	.	TGTGCCAGCAGTTCCGGGGCCTACACCTTC	CASSSGAYTF
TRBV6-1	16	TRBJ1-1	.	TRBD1	TGTGCCAGCAGTGAAGACCGGGGACAGGGCAACACTGAAGCTTTCTTT	CASSEDRGQGNTEAFF
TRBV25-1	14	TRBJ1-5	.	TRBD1	TGTGCCAGCAGTGAATTCGACAGGGGACAGCCCCAGCATTTT	CASSEFDRGQPQHF
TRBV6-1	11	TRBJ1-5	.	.	TGTGCCAGCAGTGAAGGCCAGCCCCAGCATTTT	CASSEGQPQHF